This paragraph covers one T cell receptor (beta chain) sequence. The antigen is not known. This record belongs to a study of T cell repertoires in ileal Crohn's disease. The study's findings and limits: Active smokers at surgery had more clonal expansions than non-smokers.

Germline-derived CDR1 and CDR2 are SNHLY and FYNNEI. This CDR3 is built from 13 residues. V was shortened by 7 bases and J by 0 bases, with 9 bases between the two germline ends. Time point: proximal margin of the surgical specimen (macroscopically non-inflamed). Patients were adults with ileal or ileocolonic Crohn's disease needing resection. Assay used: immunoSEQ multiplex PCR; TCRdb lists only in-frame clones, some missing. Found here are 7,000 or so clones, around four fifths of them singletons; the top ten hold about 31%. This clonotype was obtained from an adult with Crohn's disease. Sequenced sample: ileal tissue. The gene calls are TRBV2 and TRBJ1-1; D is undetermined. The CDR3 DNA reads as TGTGCCAGCATCGTCGCAGTGAACACTGAAGCTTTCTTT. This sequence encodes CASIVAVNTEAFF.